Presented here are 29 T cell receptor beta chains from one specimen sequenced in a study of OX40 agonist ivuxolimab in advanced cancers. The repertoire was sequenced with immunoSEQ multiplex PCR; TCRdb's copy has only in-frame clones and lacks some. Altogether roughly 56,000 clones are present, more than 70% being singletons, with the ten largest covering over 2%. The source was CD4+ or CD8+ T cells sorted from blood, collected in a trial of the OX40 agonist ivuxolimab. Source of these receptors: an adult with an advanced solid tumor such as melanoma, head and neck, liver or kidney cancer.

This clone was recorded once. This rearrangement joins TRBV11-2 to TRBJ2-3; the D is unclear. The CDR3 is 16 residues long. Looked up from germline, CDR1 is SGHAT and CDR2 is FQNNGV. Trimming pared 3 bases from V and 1 base from J, leaving 14 bases between. CDR3 bases: TGTGCCAGCAGCTTCCTAGGGTACTTTGGCACAGATACGCAGTATTTT. It codes for CASSFLGYFGTDTQYF.

The genes are TRBV7-6 and TRBJ1-4, with D perhaps matching TRBD1 (5 bases). Per germline, CDR1 SGHVS and CDR2 FNYEAQ. The CDR3 sequence is 13 residues long. Trimming removed 3 bases at V and 4 bases at J, with 6 bases between. CDR3 residues: CASSLQGNEKLFF. The CDR3 region has the DNA TGTGCCAGCAGCTTGCAGGGTAATGAAAAACTGTTTTTT.

The chain's CDR3 is CASSSDPYEQYF. The DNA for the CDR3 is TGTGCCAGCAGCTCGGACCCCTACGAGCAGTACTTC. The V call is TRBV5-8, the J call TRBJ2-7; D is unresolved. Looked up from germline, CDR1 is SGHTS and CDR2 is YDEGEE. The CDR3 loop spans 12 amino acids. The V gene lost 3 bases and the J gene lost 2 bases, with 6 bases spanning the gap.

This chain uses TRBV13 with TRBJ2-7; D might be TRBD2 (6 bases). Trimming took 4 bases from V and 3 from J, leaving 7 bases between them. This CDR3 has 12 residues. Germline-derived CDR1 and CDR2 are PRHDT and FYEKMQ (reference sequence). CDR3 nucleotide sequence: TGTGCCAGCAGCTCGGGGGTCTACGAGCAGTACTTC. Its translation is CASSSGVYEQYF.

The rearrangement uses TRBV9 and TRBJ2-1, with 7 bases matching TRBD2. The V and J ends lost 4 bases and 7 bases, in that order; junction bases with no gene match: 14. The CDR3 totals 16 residues. Germline V lookup: CDR1 SGDLS, CDR2 YYNGEE. The CDR3 loop reads CASSIRSGATRNEQFF. The CDR3 DNA reads as TGTGCCAGCAGCATCCGGAGCGGGGCCACGAGGAATGAGCAGTTCTTC.

This rearrangement joins TRBV4-3 to TRBJ1-5; D perhaps matches TRBD1 (6 bases). CDR1 and CDR2 from the germline V gene are LGHNA and YSLEER. V was clipped by 0 bases and J by 4 bases, with 7 bases between them. The CDR3 is 14 residues long. CDR3 region: CASSQDQGNQPQHF. CDR3 coding DNA: TGCGCCAGCAGCCAAGATCAGGGGAATCAGCCCCAGCATTTT.

This chain connects TRBV5-6 to TRBJ2-5, with 11 positions matching TRBD2. V shed 0 bases, J shed 4 bases, and the junction held 2 bases outside the gene matches. The CDR3 sequence is 15 residues long. Germline CDR1 is SGHDT and CDR2 is YYEEEE. CDR3 amino acids: CASSLGLAGGETQYF. CDR3 in DNA: TGTGCCAGCAGCTTGGGTCTAGCGGGGGGAGAGACCCAGTACTTC.

DNA for the CDR3: TGTGCCAGCAGTTGGGGAGGGGGCAGTTACGAGCAGTACTTC. It is translated as CASSWGGGSYEQYF. V usage is TRBV28 and J usage is TRBJ2-7; D possibly uses TRBD1 or TRBD2 (7 bases each). CDR1 MDHEN and CDR2 SYDVKM come from the germline V gene. CDR3 size: 14 residues. V was cut by 4 bases and J by 4 bases, with 14 bases left in between.

The chain joins TRBV4-1 to TRBJ2-2; D gene ambiguous. Germline lookup yields CDR1 MGHRA and CDR2 YSYEKL. CDR3 length: 16 amino acids. Trimming shortened V by 4 bases and J by 0 bases, and 12 bases separated the two germline ends. The CDR3 spells CASSPWADTNTGELFF. CDR3 bases: TGCGCCAGCAGCCCCTGGGCAGATACGAACACCGGGGAGCTGTTTTTT.

This clone has just one count. The chain combines TRBV9 with TRBJ2-2; a possible D gene is TRBD1 (6 bases). The CDR3 is made up of 15 amino acids. V was shortened by 1 base and J by 6 bases, with 13 bases between the two germline ends. Germline V gene lookup returns CDR1 SGDLS and CDR2 YYNGEE. The CDR3 coding sequence is TGTGCCAGCAGCGTACAGGGGCGAGTTGCCGGGGAGCTGTTTTTT. Encoded protein: CASSVQGRVAGELFF.

The chain links TRBV11-2 to TRBJ2-1, with 9 bases matching TRBD2. Germline V gene lookup returns CDR1 SGHAT and CDR2 FQNNGV. V shed 5 bases, J shed 0 bases, and the junction held 2 bases outside the gene matches. The CDR3 covers 15 residues. CDR3 loop: CASSALAGSYNEQFF. The DNA for the CDR3 is TGTGCCAGCAGCGCACTAGCGGGCTCCTACAATGAGCAGTTCTTC.

The chain links TRBV6-1 to TRBJ2-5, with TRBD1 matching over 8 bases. From germline, CDR1 is MNHNS and CDR2 SASEGT. With 4 bases clipped from V and 4 bases from J, the junction kept 11 bases outside the gene matches. The CDR3 has 16 residues. As DNA, the CDR3 is TGTGCCAGCAGTGGGTCACAGGGGGTTGGAGGAGAGACCCAGTACTTC. Protein product: CASSGSQGVGGETQYF.

This chain's CDR3 is CATQGVEDVDTQYF. The CDR3 nucleotides read TGTGCCACACAGGGAGTAGAAGATGTAGATACGCAGTATTTT. The J gene is TRBJ2-3, the V gene TRBV10-3; D is possibly TRBD1 (6 bases). CDR3 length: 14 amino acids. V gave up 10 bases and J gave up 5 bases, with 19 bases separating them. In germline, CDR1 is ENHRY, CDR2 SYGVKD.

The chain has TRBV11-2 and TRBJ2-5, with TRBD2 identical over 8 bases. This CDR3 comprises 14 residues. The germline V gene encodes CDR1 SGHAT and CDR2 FQNNGV. J lost 1 base, V lost 6 bases, and 4 bases had no gene match. In DNA, the CDR3 is TGTGCCAGCAGTCTCAGCGGGGGCCAAGAGACCCAGTACTTC. Translating gives CASSLSGGQETQYF.

The V call is TRBV5-4, the J call TRBJ2-5; maybe TRBD2 (6 bases). Per the germline V gene, CDR1 is SGHNT and CDR2 is YYREEE (reference sequence). Trimming stripped 4 bases from V and 4 bases from J, with 17 bases between. The CDR3 is made up of 15 amino acids. In nucleotides, the CDR3 is TGTGCCAGCAGCCAAGGAGGCCCCGGGGGAGAGACCCAGTACTTC. It yields the protein CASSQGGPGGETQYF.

V is TRBV19 and J is TRBJ2-5; D not resolved. The V gene's germline CDR1 is LNHDA and CDR2 SQIVND (reference sequence). Deletions cut 3 bases from V and 7 bases from J, with 9 bases between. The CDR3 has 12 amino acids. The CDR3 nucleotides are TGTGCCAGTAGTATTGCATCCGGGACCCAGTACTTC. Translated: CASSIASGTQYF.

V usage is TRBV19 and J usage is TRBJ2-4, with 12 bases identical to TRBD2. Germline V gene data show CDR1 as LNHDA and CDR2 as SQIVND (reference sequence). The V gene end was trimmed by 5 bases and the J gene end by 6 bases; junction bases not matched to a gene: 5. CDR3 length: 15 amino acids. The CDR3 region has the DNA TGTGCCAGTAGTTCCCCGACTAGCGGGAGAAACATTCAGTACTTC. Translation gives CASSSPTSGRNIQYF.

This CDR3 is CASSLAAGGHESYEQYF. CDR3 DNA sequence: TGTGCCAGCAGCTTGGCAGCGGGGGGCCACGAATCCTACGAGCAGTACTTC. The chain has TRBV5-8 and TRBJ2-7, with TRBD2 matching over 9 bases. J was trimmed by 1 base and V by 0 bases; bases with no gene match: 8. Germline V gene data show CDR1 as SGHTS and CDR2 as YDEGEE. The CDR3 sequence is 17 residues long.

The chain couples TRBV5-6 to TRBJ2-1; D perhaps matches TRBD2 (7 bases). The CDR3 runs to 14 residues. CDR1 is SGHDT and CDR2 is YYEEEE in the germline V gene. V shed 0 bases and J shed 7 bases, with 11 bases lying between them. The CDR3 is CASSLDREGNEQFF. The CDR3 coding sequence is TGTGCCAGCAGCTTGGACAGGGAGGGAAATGAGCAGTTCTTC.

This chain joins TRBV9 and TRBJ2-6; D remains ambiguous. Per germline, CDR1 SGDLS and CDR2 YYNGEE. V was cut by 0 bases and J by 5 bases, with 15 bases left in between. This CDR3 contains 17 residues. The CDR3 nucleotides are TGTGCCAGCAGCGTAGGTCTCCAGTCGCAGCGGGCCAACGTCCTGACTTTC. Amino acids: CASSVGLQSQRANVLTF.

V is TRBV7-3 and J is TRBJ2-1, with 13 bases fitting TRBD2. This CDR3 has 16 residues. The germline V gene has CDR1 SGHTA and CDR2 FQGTGA. V gave up 1 base and J gave up 9 bases; unmatched junction bases: 6. The CDR3 bases are TGTGCCAGCAGCTTAAGAACTAGCGGGGGGGCCGGTGAGCAGTTCTTC. Its protein product is CASSLRTSGGAGEQFF.

With regard to this clone: Other DNA variants within this sample encode the same CDR3. V is TRBV7-9 and J is TRBJ1-4; 7 nucleotides match TRBD1. Trimming took 1 base from V and 8 from J; bases not matched to a gene: 4. The CDR3 has 14 amino acids. CDR1 SEHNR and CDR2 FQNEAQ come from the germline V gene (reference sequence). Here the CDR3 reads CASSLGQGNEKLFF. The DNA of the CDR3 is TGTGCCAGCAGCTTAGGACAGGGTAACGAAAAACTGTTTTTT.

This chain joins TRBV6-1 and TRBJ1-2, with D perhaps matching TRBD1 (5 bases). Trimming removed 5 bases at V and 5 bases at J, with 15 bases between. CDR1 and CDR2 (germline): MNHNS, SASEGT. The CDR3 is 14 residues long. The CDR3: CASSYLQGLYGYTF. The CDR3, as DNA: TGTGCCAGCAGTTATCTCCAGGGTTTATATGGCTACACCTTC.

J is TRBJ2-3 and V is TRBV30; TRBD2 is a possible D gene (5 bases). Germline values: CDR1 GTSNPN, CDR2 SVGIG (reference sequence). V shed 0 bases and J shed 2 bases, with 15 bases lying between them. The CDR3 has 16 amino acids. CDR3 residues: CAWSVLSGTLTDTQYF. The DNA of the CDR3 is TGTGCCTGGAGTGTACTGAGCGGAACCCTCACAGATACGCAGTATTTT.

This chain joins TRBV7-3 and TRBJ2-5; 8 positions agree with TRBD2. J lost 2 bases, V lost 5 bases, and 1 base had no gene match. This CDR3 comprises 13 residues. CDR1 SGHTA and CDR2 FQGTGA come from the germline V gene. CDR3 loop: CASSPSGQETQYF. The DNA for the CDR3 is TGTGCCAGCAGCCCTAGCGGGCAAGAGACCCAGTACTTC.

The CDR3 sequence is CASSSSGTGTFSYNSPLHF. The CDR3, as DNA: TGTGCCAGCAGTTCCTCGGGGACAGGGACTTTCTCCTATAATTCACCCCTCCACTTT. The chain uses TRBV27 and TRBJ1-6; 9 bases align to TRBD1. In germline, CDR1 is MNHEY, CDR2 SMNVEV (reference sequence). The CDR3 spans 19 residues. Germline trimming cut 4 bases from V and 0 bases from J; bases unmatched to any gene: 10.

This chain joins TRBV7-2 and TRBJ2-7; possibly TRBD2 for D (6 bases). CDR1 is SGHTA and CDR2 is FQGNSA in the germline V gene. There are 14 residues in the CDR3. Trimming cost V 8 bases and J 0 bases, with 14 bases left between them. The CDR3 region is CASGTGLGSYEQYF. The CDR3 nucleotides are TGTGCCAGCGGAACGGGACTGGGCTCCTACGAGCAGTACTTC.

The V and J genes are TRBV19 and TRBJ2-7; D is unclear. Germline CDR1 and CDR2: LNHDA and SQIVND (reference sequence). V was trimmed by 3 bases and J by 2 bases, leaving 8 bases between them. The CDR3 length is 13 residues. In nucleotides, the CDR3 is TGTGCCAGTAGTATCGCCCGAACCTACGAGCAGTACTTC. Amino acid sequence: CASSIARTYEQYF.

The gene calls are TRBV7-9 and TRBJ2-3; possibly TRBD1 or TRBD2 for D (6 bases each). This CDR3 contains 16 residues. The germline V and J ends were trimmed by 2 bases and 0 bases, with 12 bases remaining between them. Germline-derived CDR1 and CDR2 are SEHNR and FQNEAQ (reference sequence). For the CDR3, the DNA is TGTGCCAGCAGCTTAAGGGGGGTCTCTAGCACAGATACGCAGTATTTT. Its protein is CASSLRGVSSTDTQYF.